The clone carrying this T cell receptor beta chain came up once. The table came from immunoSEQ multiplex PCR; TCRdb's copy has only in-frame clones and leaves some out. Altogether just under 45,000 clones are present, roughly 96% being singletons, with the ten largest covering under 0.9%. This specimen comes from a study of T cell changes during pregnancy in multiple sclerosis. With 4 bases clipped from V and 7 bases from J, the junction kept 4 bases outside the gene matches. The length of the CDR3 is 15 residues. Germline V CDR1 and CDR2: MNHEY, SVGAGI. The sequence derives from a female donor with multiple sclerosis, enrolled in a pregnancy study. The sequenced sample was peripheral blood, obtained in the second trimester of pregnancy. The rearrangement links TRBV6-5 to TRBJ1-6; 10 bases map to TRBD1. CDR3 loop: CASSFGDRGNSPLHF. The DNA of the CDR3 is TGTGCCAGCAGTTTCGGGGACAGGGGAAATTCACCCCTCCACTTT.